This T cell receptor (beta chain) was identified in a study of Ad26.COV2.S vaccination and SARS-CoV-2 variants. Treatment noted: 15 to 20 received Ad26.COV2.S at low or high dose, single or two shots; several received placebo; per-sample allocation not given. Day 63 following the first vaccine or placebo injection was when the samples were taken. This person who donated was an adult of 18-55 years in Boston. The method was immunoSEQ multiplex PCR; TCRdb's version includes in-frame clones alone and lacks a portion of them. The sample consists of roughly 700,000 clones, around 89% of them appearing once. CDR3 size: 15 residues. Germline assignment: CDR1 KGHSH and CDR2 LQKENI. Trimming cost V 3 bases and J 2 bases, with 13 bases left between them.

This chain uses TRBV18 with TRBJ1-2; D remains unclear. Here the sequenced sample was peripheral blood, taken in a trial of Ad26.COV2.S vaccine versus placebo. The receptor was derived from a person aged 18-60 years who received the Ad26.COV2.S COVID-19 vaccine or a placebo. The CDR3 protein is CASSPSTELNYGYTF. Here the CDR3 DNA reads TGTGCCAGCTCACCTTCTACGGAACTCAACTATGGCTACACCTTC.